Listed below are T cell receptor beta chains from one sample, sequenced in a study of identical twins. In TCRdb, the 5' RACE reads were re-called with MiXCR into one record per CDR3 protein. The sample has some 900,000 distinct CDR3 sequences, 9% to 15% seen once; the top ten hold about 1.5%. The data also belong to a second study, concerning yellow fever vaccine responses in identical twins.

Specimen: PBMCs. The receptors come from a woman aged 18-30 years in good health. CDR3s include the opening cysteine and the closing phenylalanine or tryptophan. D genes are given only for firm matches. For some rows the clone size is stated as once, few or many, or as a class when expanded; others skip it.

J	D	length	V	size	CDR3	DNA
TRBJ2-1	TRBD2	16	TRBV10-3	many	CAISAFSGRAYNEQFF	TGTGCCATCAGTGCATTTAGCGGGAGGGCCTACAATGAGCAGTTCTTC
TRBJ2-1	-	17	TRBV15	few	CATSSKVGIPQYNEQFF	TGTGCCACCAGCAGTAAAGTGGGGATCCCACAATACAATGAGCAGTTCTTC
TRBJ2-3	-	13	TRBV28	few	CASSSLQSYTQYF	TGTGCCAGCAGTTCATTACAATCTTATACGCAGTATTTT
TRBJ2-1	TRBD2	16	TRBV19	-	CASRGRLAGDNNEQFF	TGTGCCAGTAGGGGACGACTAGCGGGAGACAACAATGAGCAGTTCTTC
TRBJ2-5	-	11	TRBV2	few	CASSAVETQYF	TGTGCCAGCAGTGCCGTTGAGACCCAGTACTTC
TRBJ2-2	TRBD1	15	TRBV10-3	few	CAISNRGPDTGELFF	TGTGCCATCAGTAACAGGGGCCCAGACACCGGGGAGCTGTTTTTT
TRBJ2-2	TRBD1	16	TRBV10-2	-	CASRNPGQGSTGELFF	TGCGCCAGCAGAAACCCGGGACAGGGGAGCACCGGGGAGCTGTTTTTT
TRBJ1-2	-	14	TRBV9	-	CASSVGRVDYGYTF	TGTGCCAGCAGCGTAGGCCGGGTGGACTATGGCTACACCTTC
TRBJ1-1	-	14	TRBV7-3	-	CASSAGGMNTEAFF	TGTGCCAGCAGCGCCGGCGGAATGAACACTGAAGCTTTCTTT
TRBJ2-1	-	16	TRBV6-5	-	CASSYSIGRQYDEQFF	TGTGCCAGCAGTTACTCAATCGGGAGACAGTACGATGAGCAGTTCTTC
TRBJ2-2	-	15	TRBV28	-	CASSSMTVGTGELFF	TGTGCCAGCAGTTCCATGACCGTTGGCACCGGGGAGCTGTTTTTT
TRBJ2-5	-	13	TRBV9	-	CASSVGQLETQYF	TGTGCCAGCAGCGTAGGACAACTTGAGACCCAGTACTTC
TRBJ2-7	TRBD1	13	TRBV28	-	CASRGQATYEQYF	TGTGCCAGCAGGGGACAGGCTACCTACGAGCAGTACTTC
TRBJ2-1	TRBD1	14	TRBV5-5	-	CASSLDWTGREQFF	TGTGCCAGCAGCTTGGATTGGACAGGGCGTGAGCAGTTCTTC
TRBJ2-7	TRBD2	14	TRBV29-1	-	CSVGPGLAGIEQYF	TGCAGCGTTGGCCCGGGACTAGCGGGAATCGAGCAGTACTTC
TRBJ1-1	TRBD1	17	TRBV4-1	few	CASSRGQGAGGDTEAFF	TGCGCCAGCAGCCGAGGACAGGGGGCGGGGGGGGACACTGAAGCTTTCTTT
TRBJ2-3	TRBD1	19	TRBV20-1	few	CSARDWTMKTGITVDTQYF	TGCAGTGCTAGAGATTGGACGATGAAGACAGGGATCACAGTGGATACGCAGTATTTT
TRBJ1-1	-	15	TRBV6-1	-	CASSEGASYNTEAFF	TGTGCCAGCAGTGAAGGCGCCAGTTATAACACTGAAGCTTTCTTT
TRBJ2-3	TRBD2	13	TRBV29-1	-	CSGTSGGIDTQYF	TGCAGCGGAACTAGCGGGGGGATTGATACGCAGTATTTT
TRBJ2-4	-	13	TRBV3-1	few	CASSPEFKNIQYF	TGTGCCAGCAGCCCAGAATTTAAAAACATTCAGTACTTC
TRBJ2-3	-	15	TRBV27	-	CASSLSEHDTDTQYF	TGTGCCAGCAGTTTATCGGAACACGACACAGATACGCAGTATTTT
TRBJ2-1	TRBD2	15	TRBV6-5	few	CASSYKVAGYNEQFF	TGTGCCAGCAGTTACAAGGTAGCGGGATATAATGAGCAGTTCTTC
TRBJ2-3	-	14	TRBV7-8	few	CASSPPGAKDTQYF	TGTGCCAGCAGCCCCCCCGGGGCGAAAGATACGCAGTATTTT
TRBJ2-3	-	14	TRBV29-1	-	CSVITGPSTDTQYF	TGCAGCGTGATAACGGGACCTAGCACAGATACGCAGTATTTT
TRBJ2-7	-	13	TRBV2	few	CASSQDTTYEQYF	TGTGCCAGCAGTCAAGACACCACATACGAGCAGTACTTC
TRBJ2-5	-	14	TRBV2	-	CASSERPVQETQYF	TGTGCCAGCAGTGAACGGCCAGTACAAGAGACCCAGTACTTC
TRBJ2-1	-	13	TRBV15	-	CATSGPGGGLQFF	TGTGCCACCAGCGGCCCGGGTGGAGGGCTGCAGTTCTTC
TRBJ2-2	TRBD2	16	TRBV5-1	few	CASSLTSGIFTGELFF	TGCGCCAGCAGCCTCACTAGCGGGATTTTTACCGGGGAGCTGTTTTTT
TRBJ1-6	-	14	TRBV7-6	few	CASSPSTGSSPLHF	TGTGCCAGCAGTCCTTCTACAGGGAGTTCACCCCTCCACTTT
TRBJ1-3	TRBD1	15	TRBV15	-	CATLPGQGPGNTIYF	TGTGCCACCTTGCCGGGACAGGGACCTGGAAACACCATATATTTT
TRBJ1-5	-	17	TRBV2	-	CASSELGLQISNQPQHF	TGTGCCAGCAGTGAACTGGGGCTCCAAATTAGCAATCAGCCCCAGCATTTT
TRBJ2-1	-	15	TRBV7-9	many	CASSFPRQVPGEQFF	TGTGCCAGCAGCTTTCCCCGTCAGGTGCCCGGTGAGCAGTTCTTC
TRBJ2-5	-	16	TRBV6-1	-	CASSEAIFTGKETQYF	TGTGCCAGCAGTGAAGCGATATTTACAGGCAAAGAGACCCAGTACTTC
TRBJ1-5	TRBD1	14	TRBV12-3/TRBV12-4	many	CASESQGANQPQHF	TGTGCCAGCGAAAGTCAGGGGGCGAATCAGCCCCAGCATTTT
TRBJ1-2	-	11	TRBV20-1	many	CSATPLYGYTF	TGCAGTGCTACCCCACTCTATGGCTACACCTTC
TRBJ2-5	TRBD2	17	TRBV7-2	-	CASSLGGLAGGPETQYF	TGTGCCAGCAGCTTAGGGGGACTAGCGGGAGGTCCCGAGACCCAGTACTTC
TRBJ1-1	TRBD1	15	TRBV7-9	many	CASSPRTGWYTEAFF	TGTGCCAGCAGCCCAAGGACAGGGTGGTACACTGAAGCTTTCTTT
TRBJ2-3	TRBD2	13	TRBV29-1	-	CSVPGLAGDTQFF	TGCAGCGTGCCGGGACTAGCTGGAGATACGCAGTTTTTT
TRBJ1-4	-	14	TRBV10-3	few	CASHSDSLNEKLFF	TGTGCCTCACATTCCGACAGTCTTAATGAAAAACTGTTTTTT
TRBJ2-1	TRBD1	18	TRBV19	few	CASSINWGDRGFDNEQFF	TGTGCCAGTAGTATCAACTGGGGCGACAGGGGCTTCGACAATGAGCAGTTCTTC
TRBJ1-3	-	12	TRBV3-1	-	CASSQVANTIYF	TGTGCCAGCAGCCAGGTGGCCAACACCATATATTTT
TRBJ2-1	-	13	TRBV10-3	-	CAISPKLADEQFF	TGTGCCATCAGCCCCAAACTAGCAGATGAGCAGTTCTTC
TRBJ2-1	TRBD2	14	TRBV29-1	few	CSVEWLAGYNEQFF	TGCAGCGTTGAGTGGCTAGCGGGGTACAATGAGCAGTTCTTC
TRBJ2-2	TRBD1	15	TRBV7-2	-	CASSASTGATGELFF	TGTGCCAGCAGCGCCTCGACAGGGGCCACCGGGGAGCTGTTTTTT
TRBJ2-1	-	15	TRBV3-1	-	CASSRAGPLHNEQFF	TGTGCCAGCAGCCGAGCTGGACCTCTACACAATGAGCAGTTCTTC
TRBJ1-1	TRBD1	15	TRBV12-3/TRBV12-4	-	CASSSSAGGGTKAFF	TGTGCCAGCAGTTCCTCGGCAGGGGGCGGTACGAAAGCTTTCTTT
TRBJ1-2	TRBD1	13	TRBV29-1	few	CSGGQGTNYGYTF	TGCAGCGGGGGACAGGGAACTAACTATGGCTACACCTTC
TRBJ2-7	TRBD2	14	TRBV24-1	many	CATSASGSSYEQYF	TGTGCCACCAGTGCCAGCGGGAGCTCCTACGAGCAGTACTTC
TRBJ2-1	TRBD1	13	TRBV24-1	few	CATGSGGQVEQFF	TGTGCCACCGGTTCAGGGGGCCAGGTTGAGCAGTTCTTC
TRBJ2-5	-	14	TRBV6-2/TRBV6-3	-	CASSSVADEETQYF	TGTGCCAGCAGTTCCGTGGCAGATGAAGAGACCCAGTACTTC
TRBJ2-2	-	17	TRBV4-1	few	CASSQGPAQPPPGELFF	TGCGCCAGCAGCCAAGGGCCAGCGCAACCCCCCCCCGGGGAGCTGTTTTTT
TRBJ1-1	-	16	TRBV2	-	CASKDLLTPLNTEAFF	TGTGCCAGCAAGGATTTGTTAACACCATTGAACACTGAAGCTTTCTTT
TRBJ2-1	-	18	TRBV19	-	CASSIAAGGPRALGEQFF	TGTGCCAGTAGTATAGCCGCAGGGGGGCCTAGGGCCTTGGGTGAGCAGTTCTTC
TRBJ2-2	TRBD2	17	TRBV7-9	few	CASSPGLAGVNTGELFF	TGTGCCAGCAGCCCGGGACTAGCGGGAGTGAACACCGGGGAGCTGTTTTTT